The rows below give T cell receptor beta chains drawn from one sample of a study of blood T cells in healthy people across ages. TCRdb reanalysed the 5' RACE reads using MiXCR and keeps one entry per CDR3 protein. The sample has about 1.6 million distinct CDR3 sequences, roughly 32% seen once. The sequenced sample was blood. These receptors all stem from a woman aged 25-40 years in good health. Each CDR3 is given with its conserved first and last residue.

cdr3_aa: CASSPPAGLHEQYF
v_call: TRBV6-9

cdr3_aa: CASSGLTSGSWDTQYF
v_call: TRBV9

cdr3_aa: CASSLIAEMAYEQYF
v_call: TRBV5-1

cdr3_aa: CASSFPPTENNEQFF
v_call: TRBV28

cdr3_aa: CASSQTSSYNEQYF
v_call: TRBV3-1

cdr3_aa: CSAWDRLAPGFSYEQYF
v_call: TRBV20-1

cdr3_aa: CSVEDRTVGIQYF
v_call: TRBV29-1

cdr3_aa: CAWSPGQGGFDEQFF
v_call: TRBV30

cdr3_aa: CASSLGQGTEAQYF
v_call: TRBV5-5

cdr3_aa: CACGQGETWTSDPGSYNEQFF
v_call: TRBV30

cdr3_aa: CASSEGVGRSNQPQHF
v_call: TRBV6-1

cdr3_aa: CASSAAGTGTEAFF
v_call: TRBV2

cdr3_aa: CASSLVPADETQYF
v_call: TRBV7-8

cdr3_aa: CASSGGLGEYNEQFF
v_call: TRBV9

cdr3_aa: CASSQDSPGRNDYTF
v_call: TRBV4-1

cdr3_aa: CASRLRTGGLETQYF
v_call: TRBV7-6

cdr3_aa: CSVLGGQGTSYEQYF
v_call: TRBV29-1

cdr3_aa: CASSQKGAGWSYEQYF
v_call: TRBV7-2

cdr3_aa: CASSLAPASGGPTEQYF
v_call: TRBV11-3

cdr3_aa: CASSPGREYEQYF
v_call: TRBV28

cdr3_aa: CSAYRGRHRRDGYTF
v_call: TRBV20-1

cdr3_aa: CASSLSPLRTEQYF
v_call: TRBV9

cdr3_aa: CSAKGASNQPQHF
v_call: TRBV20-1

cdr3_aa: CASTLRLAKNNEQFF
v_call: TRBV28

cdr3_aa: CASSPRSTSGPSTDTQYF
v_call: TRBV18

cdr3_aa: CASSDSMLDEQFF
v_call: TRBV6-4

cdr3_aa: CASSSRGGMYEQYF
v_call: TRBV7-2

cdr3_aa: CASSLVPSGGIRTDTQYF
v_call: TRBV5-5

cdr3_aa: CASSQGLAGSGEQFF
v_call: TRBV4-1

cdr3_aa: CSAKGGGIGAEAFF
v_call: TRBV20-1

cdr3_aa: CASSPNPTSTKVNEQYF
v_call: TRBV18

cdr3_aa: CASGIDHFSNQPQHF
v_call: TRBV19

cdr3_aa: CAISLGGGGYNEQFF
v_call: TRBV7-9

cdr3_aa: CASGELYSNQPQHF
v_call: TRBV2

cdr3_aa: CASSQPRGGYDNEQFF
v_call: TRBV7-2

cdr3_aa: CASTSSGGWADTQYF
v_call: TRBV5-1

cdr3_aa: CSASPGGIYEQYF
v_call: TRBV20-1

cdr3_aa: CASSRGRGANEQYF
v_call: TRBV3-1

cdr3_aa: CSASGRAVDEQFF
v_call: TRBV20-1

cdr3_aa: CASSLGGQGAWQPQHF
v_call: TRBV28